These T cell receptor beta chains were read from a single sample in a study of PD-L1 blockade in urothelial cancer. Here immunoSEQ multiplex PCR was the method, and the copy in TCRdb shows in-frame clones only, minus some. This table has 70,000 to 75,000 clones, almost 90% appearing once. The sample here was PBMCs, taken around atezolizumab (anti-PD-L1) treatment. These receptors all stem from a man aged 65 to 79 with urothelial cancer. CDR3s include the opening cysteine and the closing phenylalanine or tryptophan. A D gene is named only where the DNA matches it firmly. Clone sizes are given selectively: once, few, many, or a class where the clone is expanded.

J,length,D,V,size,CDR3,DNA
TRBJ1-3,18,TRBD1,TRBV5-1,few,CASSRRSGQGAFGNTIYF,TGCGCCAGCAGCCGACGGTCGGGACAGGGGGCTTTTGGAAACACCATATATTTT
TRBJ1-3,14,.,TRBV5-8,.,CASSFMGSGNTIYF,TGTGCCAGCAGCTTTATGGGTTCGGGGAACACCATATATTTT
TRBJ2-1,15,.,TRBV5-1,.,CASSPPGQPGNEQFF,TGCGCCAGCAGCCCGCCGGGACAACCCGGGAATGAGCAGTTCTTC
TRBJ2-7,13,TRBD2,TRBV6-5,.,CASSPSGVFEQYF,TGTGCCAGCAGTCCCAGCGGGGTCTTTGAGCAGTACTTC
TRBJ2-2,15,.,TRBV12-5,.,CASGQGVTRPGELFF,TGTGCTAGTGGTCAGGGCGTCACGCGACCCGGGGAGCTGTTTTTT
TRBJ2-5,18,TRBD1,TRBV4-1,.,CASSQYGIGTGGLKTQYF,TGCGCCAGCAGCCAGTACGGAATAGGGACAGGGGGTTTGAAGACCCAGTACTTC
TRBJ2-7,17,TRBD1,TRBV28,once,CASSLFLGGQGTSEQYF,TGTGCCAGCAGCCTCTTCTTAGGGGGACAGGGGACATCCGAGCAGTACTTC
TRBJ1-3,18,TRBD1,TRBV7-3,.,CASSLFPPTGVAGNTIYF,TGTGCCAGCAGCTTATTCCCTCCGACAGGGGTCGCCGGAAACACCATATATTTT
TRBJ2-1,11,.,TRBV20-1,.,CSCGRGNEQFF,TGCAGTTGCGGACGGGGGAATGAGCAGTTCTTC
TRBJ1-3,14,TRBD1,TRBV6-1,.,CASSHGQGGNTIYF,TGTGCCAGCAGTCATGGACAGGGGGGAAACACCATATATTTT
TRBJ2-1,15,TRBD2,TRBV27,.,CASSLSGSGYNEQFF,TGTGCCAGCAGTCTCAGCGGGAGCGGTTACAATGAGCAGTTCTTC
TRBJ2-7,16,TRBD1,TRBV6-5,.,CASSSPRWGQGYEQYF,TGTGCCAGCAGTTCCCCAAGGTGGGGACAGGGCTACGAGCAGTACTTC
TRBJ1-5,12,.,TRBV29-1,.,CSVVQVNQPQHF,TGCAGCGTTGTACAGGTCAATCAGCCCCAGCATTTT
TRBJ2-7,21,TRBD2,TRBV6-4,.,CASSDPKERRAGRGFPYEQYF,TGTGCCAGCAGTGACCCCAAAGAACGTAGAGCGGGACGGGGCTTTCCTTACGAGCAGTACTTC
TRBJ2-7,16,.,TRBV27,.,CASSFWGAGITYEQYF,TGTGCCAGCAGTTTCTGGGGCGCGGGGATAACCTACGAGCAGTACTTC
TRBJ2-7,15,TRBD2,TRBV27,.,CASSFTSGSSYEQYF,TGTGCCAGCAGTTTTACTAGCGGGAGCTCCTACGAGCAGTACTTC
TRBJ2-7,14,.,TRBV6-1,few,CASSEAAGSYEQYF,TGTGCCAGCAGTGAGGCGGCGGGATCCTACGAGCAGTACTTC
TRBJ1-2,14,TRBD1,TRBV28,.,CASSRDRGKGGYTF,TGTGCCAGCAGCCGGGACAGGGGAAAGGGCGGCTACACCTTC
TRBJ2-3,16,.,TRBV4-1,.,CASSQDPAGYTDTQYF,TGCGCCAGCAGCCAAGATCCGGCGGGGTACACAGATACGCAGTATTTT
TRBJ2-1,16,TRBD2,TRBV9,.,CASSLTSGLTYNEQFF,TGTGCCAGCAGCCTAACTAGCGGGTTAACCTACAATGAGCAGTTCTTC
TRBJ2-3,17,TRBD2,TRBV5-1,once,CASSSVGTSGNTDTQYF,TGCGCCAGCAGCTCCGTTGGGACTAGCGGAAACACAGATACGCAGTATTTT
TRBJ1-1,14,.,TRBV4-1,.,CASSQAGKGTEAFF,TGCGCCAGCAGCCAAGCGGGAAAGGGCACTGAAGCTTTCTTT
TRBJ2-1,15,TRBD2,TRBV7-3,once,CASSPLAGIYNEQFF,TGTGCCAGCAGCCCTTTAGCGGGAATCTACAATGAGCAGTTCTTC
TRBJ1-3,17,.,TRBV30,.,CAWSAYSSAHSGNTIYF,TGTGCCTGGAGTGCCTACTCCTCTGCTCACTCTGGAAACACCATATATTTT
TRBJ1-5,15,.,TRBV7-9,.,CASSLDGQAHQPQHF,TGTGCCAGCAGCTTGGATGGGCAGGCACATCAGCCCCAGCATTTT
TRBJ2-1,15,.,TRBV28,.,CASSSSGASYNEQFF,TGTGCCAGCAGTTCCAGCGGAGCCTCCTACAATGAGCAGTTCTTC
TRBJ1-2,14,TRBD1,TRBV5-1,.,CASSLDGQGYGYTF,TGCGCCAGCAGCTTGGACGGACAGGGCTATGGCTACACCTTC
TRBJ2-1,15,TRBD2,TRBV11-2,.,CASSFLGLAGDEQFF,TGTGCCAGCAGCTTTCTAGGACTAGCGGGAGATGAGCAGTTCTTC
TRBJ2-5,15,TRBD2,TRBV29-1,.,CSEALAGGGAETQYF,TGCAGCGAAGCCCTAGCGGGAGGGGGGGCAGAGACCCAGTACTTC
TRBJ2-3,15,TRBD2,TRBV6-6,.,CASTILATSTDTQYF,TGTGCCAGCACCATACTAGCGACTAGCACAGATACGCAGTATTTT
TRBJ2-5,13,.,TRBV2,.,CASRRTRQETQYF,TGTGCCAGCAGAAGAACTAGGCAAGAGACCCAGTACTTC
TRBJ2-7,12,.,TRBV29-1,.,CSALQGPYEQYF,TGCAGCGCATTACAGGGCCCCTACGAGCAGTACTTC
TRBJ2-4,16,TRBD2,TRBV18,.,CASSPPAGGAKNIQYF,TGTGCCAGCTCACCACCGGCGGGAGGGGCCAAAAACATTCAGTACTTC
TRBJ2-7,16,.,TRBV7-8,.,CASSPGNTQSSYEQYF,TGTGCCAGCAGCCCAGGGAACACACAGAGCTCCTACGAGCAGTACTTC
TRBJ2-3,12,.,TRBV18,.,CASSPSRDTQYF,TGTGCCAGCTCACCATCGCGGGATACGCAGTATTTT
TRBJ1-2,15,TRBD1,TRBV19,.,CASSWGTGTRSGYTF,TGTGCCAGTAGTTGGGGGACAGGGACTAGATCTGGCTACACCTTC
TRBJ1-2,12,.,TRBV23-1,.,CASSPRTAGYTF,TGCGCCAGCAGTCCTCGGACAGCCGGCTACACCTTC
TRBJ1-1,13,.,TRBV6-1,.,CTLLNDWNTEAFF,TGTACCCTTCTAAATGACTGGAACACTGAAGCTTTCTTT
TRBJ2-7,12,.,TRBV30,few,CAWTKGGVEQYF,TGTGCCTGGACAAAAGGCGGGGTCGAGCAGTACTTC
TRBJ2-3,16,TRBD2,TRBV7-7,.,CASSPGLAGGSDTQYF,TGTGCCAGCAGCCCGGGACTAGCGGGAGGATCAGATACGCAGTATTTT
TRBJ2-1,14,.,TRBV10-3,.,CAIRGGGGLDEQFF,TGTGCCATCAGGGGGGGCGGGGGTCTTGATGAGCAGTTCTTC
TRBJ2-3,15,TRBD2,TRBV9,.,CASSVESSGSYTQYF,TGTGCCAGCAGCGTAGAGTCTAGCGGGAGTTATACGCAGTATTTT